The 29 T cell receptor beta chains listed next were all sequenced from one sample in a study of cytomegalovirus exposure and HLA in healthy donors. PCR primers comprised 60 Vbeta and 13 Jbeta primers. Using immunoSEQ multiplex PCR, the repertoire was profiled, and TCRdb retains in-frame clones only, with some absent. Among 150,000 to 200,000 clones listed, over 75% were seen once. The sequencing input was PBMCs. Source of these receptors: a man between 40 and 49 years old in good health and CMV-seropositive.

This rearrangement joins TRBV7-9 to TRBJ2-3; TRBD2 might be the D (6 bases). Trimming pared 6 bases from V and 0 bases from J, leaving 13 bases between. Germline loops: CDR1 SEHNR, CDR2 FQNEAQ (reference sequence). The CDR3 loop spans 15 amino acids. The CDR3 nucleotides read TGTGCCAGCAGTCGGGACTCCACTAGCACAGATACGCAGTATTTT. This sequence encodes CASSRDSTSTDTQYF.

This chain joins TRBV5-6 and TRBJ1-4; 9 nucleotides agree with TRBD1. Losses at the gene ends were 3 bases for V and 8 bases for J; bases not matched to a gene: 5. CDR3 length equals 14 residues. Germline CDR1 is SGHDT and CDR2 is YYEEEE. The CDR3 is CASSSDRGGEKLFF. The CDR3 bases are TGTGCCAGCAGCTCGGACAGGGGTGGAGAAAAACTGTTTTTT.

This chain joins TRBV25-1 and TRBJ1-5; D is possibly TRBD1 (5 bases). Looked up from germline, CDR1 is MGHDK and CDR2 is SYGVNS. The length of the CDR3 is 14 residues. V was trimmed by 4 bases and J by 5 bases, leaving 12 bases between them. The chain's CDR3 is CASSVPGFDQPQHF. The CDR3 DNA reads TGTGCCAGCAGTGTACCAGGGTTCGATCAGCCCCAGCATTTT.

Only one count was recorded for this clone. This chain connects TRBV27 to TRBJ2-6; 9 positions match TRBD1. The CDR3 runs 15 residues. Germline V CDR1 and CDR2: MNHEY, SMNVEV (reference sequence). Losses at the gene ends were 2 bases for V and 11 bases for J; bases not matched to a gene: 7. The CDR3 here is CASSLGTGPSHVLTF. Written as DNA, the CDR3 is TGTGCCAGCAGTTTAGGGACAGGGCCCTCCCACGTCCTGACTTTC.

This clone turned up a few times. This chain uses TRBV28 with TRBJ1-6; D is unclear. Germline CDR1 and CDR2: MDHEN and SYDVKM. The CDR3 has 12 amino acids. V was cut by 6 bases and J by 13 bases, with 13 bases left in between. CDR3: CASSGAVPPLHF. DNA of the CDR3: TGTGCCAGCAGCGGAGCCGTACCGCCCCTCCACTTT.

The J gene is TRBJ1-5, the V gene TRBV6-1; D is unclear. Trimming cost V 6 bases and J 5 bases, with 8 bases left between them. CDR3 size: 12 residues. Germline CDR1 reads MNHNS; CDR2 reads SASEGT. CDR3 in amino acids: CASSEDYQPQHF. The CDR3 DNA follows: TGTGCCAGCAGCGAGGACTATCAGCCCCAGCATTTT.

Worth noting for this clone: The junction departs from the called germline gene at one end, perhaps through a read error. This sample also contains other DNA sequences that code for the same CDR3. The chain couples TRBV19 to TRBJ1-4; 7 bases map to TRBD1. CDR1 is LNHDA and CDR2 is SQIVND in the germline V gene (reference sequence). The CDR3 covers 13 residues. CDR3 region: CASSLGQARKLFF. In DNA form, the CDR3 reads TGTGCTAGTAGTCTTGGACAGGCTCGAAAACTGTTTTTT.

V is TRBV7-2 and J is TRBJ1-1; 8 nucleotides align to TRBD1. After removal of 7 bases from V and 0 bases from J, the junction contained 4 bases not matched to a gene. The CDR3 has 14 amino acids. Germline V gene data show CDR1 as SGHTA and CDR2 as FQGNSA. The CDR3 DNA reads TGTGCCAGCACCAGACAGGGGATGAACACTGAAGCTTTCTTT. Translation gives CASTRQGMNTEAFF. Filled out from reference TRBV7-2 and TRBJ1-1, the complete variable domain reads GAGVSQSPSNKVTEKGKDVELRCDPISGHTALYWYRQSLGQGLEFLIYFQGNSAPDKSGLPSDRFSAERTGGSVSTLTIQRTQQEDSAVYLCASTRQGMNTEAFFGQGTRLTVV.

The chain uses TRBV27 and TRBJ2-3; no reliable D call. Trimming removed 6 bases from V and 0 bases from J, with 16 bases in between. The germline CDR1 and CDR2 sequences are MNHEY and SMNVEV (reference sequence). The CDR3 loop spans 16 amino acids. The CDR3 here is CASRTPLRSSTDTQYF. Here the CDR3 DNA reads TGTGCCAGCAGGACTCCTCTCCGATCTAGCACAGATACGCAGTATTTT.

This clone appeared a few times. The chain is built from TRBV10-2 and TRBJ1-4; no clear D gene. The CDR3 length is 13 residues. Germline CDR1 reads WSHSY; CDR2 reads SAAADI. The CDR3 coding sequence is TGCACCTCAGCGGACCGACCGAATGAAAAACTGTTTTTT. Translated, it gives CTSADRPNEKLFF.

Here the CDR3 reads CASRNKVDRGVFDGYTF. CDR3 nucleotides: TGTGCCAGCCGAAATAAGGTGGACAGGGGGGTTTTTGATGGCTACACCTTC. The chain links TRBV27 to TRBJ1-2, with TRBD1 identical over 10 bases. V shed 8 bases, J shed 6 bases, and the junction held 18 bases outside the gene matches. The CDR3 spans 17 residues. The germline V gene has CDR1 MNHEY and CDR2 SMNVEV (reference sequence).

V gene TRBV6-5 combines with J gene TRBJ2-5, with TRBD2 matching 9 bases. Germline CDR1 reads MNHEY; CDR2 reads SVGAGI. The CDR3 is made up of 16 amino acids. The V gene end was trimmed by 0 bases and the J gene end by 11 bases; junction bases not matched to a gene: 13. CDR3 residues: CASSYSFAGGTYGQYF. Here the CDR3 DNA reads TGTGCCAGCAGTTACTCTTTTGCGGGGGGGACCTACGGGCAGTACTTC.

The chain couples TRBV7-6 to TRBJ2-1; 10 nucleotides match TRBD2. In germline, CDR1 is SGHVS, CDR2 FNYEAQ. V lost 5 bases and J lost 5; bases outside the gene matches: 6. The CDR3 extends over 15 amino acids. The CDR3 region is CASSVTSGIDNEQFF. In nucleotides, the CDR3 is TGTGCCAGCAGCGTAACTAGCGGGATCGACAATGAGCAGTTCTTC. Full variable domain (remainder filled in from reference TRBV7-6 and TRBJ2-1): GAGVSQSPRYKVTKRGQDVALRCDPISGHVSLYWYRQALGQGPEFLTYFNYEAQQDKSGLPNDRFSAERPEGSISTLTIQRTEQRDSAMYRCASSVTSGIDNEQFFGPGTRLTVL.

This clone was seen a handful of times. The chain links TRBV19 to TRBJ1-2, with D possibly being TRBD1 (6 bases). Germline CDR1 and CDR2: LNHDA and SQIVND (reference sequence). V was pared by 7 bases and J by 4 bases, with 19 bases between. This CDR3 is built from 15 residues. The CDR3 loop reads CASIPGQPFVYGYTF. As DNA, the CDR3 is TGTGCCAGTATTCCGGGACAACCCTTTGTCTATGGCTACACCTTC. Combining the CDR3 with reference TRBV19 and TRBJ1-2 gives the whole variable domain DGGITQSPKYLFRKEGQNVTLSCEQNLNHDAMYWYRQDPGQGLRLIYYSQIVNDFQKGDIAEGYSVSREKKESFPLTVTSAQKNPTAFYLCASIPGQPFVYGYTFGSGTRLTVV.

V and J are TRBV11-2 and TRBJ2-5, with TRBD1 as a possible D gene (6 bases). With 3 bases removed from V and 2 bases from J, the gap between germline ends came to 7 bases. The CDR3 is made up of 13 amino acids. Germline loops: CDR1 SGHAT, CDR2 FQNNGV. The chain's CDR3 is CASSFGQQETQYF. CDR3 in DNA: TGTGCCAGCAGCTTCGGACAGCAAGAGACCCAGTACTTC. The full variable domain, in which reference TRBV11-2 and TRBJ2-5 provide the parts outside the CDR3, is EAGVAQSPRYKIIEKRQSVAFWCNPISGHATLYWYQQILGQGPKLLIQFQNNGVVDDSQLPKDRFSAERLKGVDSTLKIQPAKLEDSAVYLCASSFGQQETQYFGPGTRLLVL.

This clone was observed a single time. The chain links TRBV5-4 to TRBJ1-3; the D gene is possibly TRBD1 (5 bases). The CDR3 loop spans 15 amino acids. With 5 bases removed from V and 2 bases from J, the gap between germline ends came to 14 bases. Germline V gives CDR1 SGHNT, CDR2 YYREEE (reference sequence). The CDR3 sequence: CASSSKTAAGNTIYF. The CDR3 DNA reads as TGTGCCAGCAGTTCGAAGACAGCCGCTGGAAACACCATATATTTT. The entire variable domain, with the rest obtained from reference TRBV5-4 and TRBJ1-3, is as follows: ETGVTQSPTHLIKTRGQQVTLRCSSQSGHNTVSWYQQALGQGPQFIFQYYREEENGRGNFPPRFSGLQFPNYSSELNVNALELDDSALYLCASSSKTAAGNTIYFGEGSWLTVV.

In DNA form, the CDR3 reads TGTGCCAGTTACTCCGGGGGGTCCGAGCAGTACTTC. Translating it yields CASYSGGSEQYF. This chain uses TRBV7-9 with TRBJ2-7; TRBD2 matches at 7 bases. The CDR3 is 12 amino acids. The trim removed 9 bases at V and 6 bases at J, leaving 8 bases unmatched. Germline lookup yields CDR1 SEHNR and CDR2 FQNEAQ (reference sequence).

The chain couples TRBV19 to TRBJ1-1, with 8 nucleotides matching TRBD1. V was clipped by 3 bases and J by 7 bases; unmatched bases: 7. The germline CDR1 and CDR2 sequences are LNHDA and SQIVND (reference sequence). This CDR3 is 14 amino acids long. DNA for the CDR3: TGTGCCAGTAGTATGGCAGGGGGCGTAGGTGAAGCTTTCTTT. It is translated as CASSMAGGVGEAFF.

The CDR3: CATSRGLADTYEQYF. CDR3 nucleotides: TGTGCCACCAGCAGAGGGCTAGCGGATACCTACGAGCAGTACTTC. The J gene is TRBJ2-7, the V gene TRBV15; 7 nucleotides line up with TRBD2. The V gene end was trimmed by 1 base and the J gene end by 2 bases; junction bases not matched to a gene: 5. From germline, CDR1 is LNHNV and CDR2 YYDKDF (reference sequence). The CDR3 is made up of 15 amino acids.

Only a few counts were recorded for this clone. The rearrangement uses TRBV5-6 and TRBJ1-1; 9 bases align to TRBD1. Trimming removed 0 bases from V and 7 bases from J; junction bases left unmatched: 7. This CDR3 contains 15 residues. Germline CDR1 and CDR2: SGHDT and YYEEEE. The chain's CDR3 is CASSLVPTGGDEAFF. The CDR3 DNA follows: TGTGCCAGCAGCTTGGTACCTACAGGGGGCGATGAAGCTTTCTTT.

The V gene is TRBV11-3, the J gene TRBJ1-2; 7 bases are shared with TRBD1. This CDR3 spans 15 amino acids. The V and J ends lost 1 base and 0 bases, in that order; junction bases with no gene match: 2. CDR1 and CDR2 (germline): SGHNT, YENEEA. The CDR3 DNA reads as TGTGCCAGCAGCTTAGCAGGGGGTCCTAACTATGGCTACACCTTC. Encoded protein: CASSLAGGPNYGYTF.

The chain has TRBV7-2 and TRBJ1-1, with a possible D match to TRBD1 (6 bases). V was clipped by 7 bases and J by 6 bases, with 21 bases between them. The CDR3 is 15 amino acids. Looked up from germline, CDR1 is SGHTA and CDR2 is FQGNSA. The CDR3 DNA is TGTGCCAGCATCCAGAGGGGGGGCCGGTACGCTGAAGCTTTCTTT. Its translation is CASIQRGGRYAEAFF. Complete variable domain (other parts from reference TRBV7-2 and TRBJ1-1): GAGVSQSPSNKVTEKGKDVELRCDPISGHTALYWYRQSLGQGLEFLIYFQGNSAPDKSGLPSDRFSAERTGGSVSTLTIQRTQQEDSAVYLCASIQRGGRYAEAFFGQGTRLTVV.

The chain combines TRBV5-4 with TRBJ1-2; 9 positions match TRBD1. Per germline, CDR1 SGHNT and CDR2 YYREEE (reference sequence). The V and J ends lost 1 base and 8 bases, in that order; junction bases with no gene match: 3. The CDR3 consists of 13 residues. CDR3 sequence (DNA): TGTGCCAGCAGCTTGACAGGGGGCGTAGGCTACACCTTC. Its protein is CASSLTGGVGYTF.

The V and J genes are TRBV9 and TRBJ2-3, with D hard to call. The CDR3 totals 13 residues. Germline-derived CDR1 and CDR2 are SGDLS and YYNGEE. Deletions cut 3 bases from V and 5 bases from J, with 10 bases between. The CDR3 DNA follows: TGTGCCAGCAGCGATACAGTGGGAGATACGCAGTATTTT. This encodes CASSDTVGDTQYF. Using reference TRBV9 and TRBJ2-3 for the parts outside the CDR3, the full variable domain is DSGVTQTPKHLITATGQRVTLRCSPRSGDLSVYWYQQSLDQGLQFLIQYYNGEERAKGNILERFSAQQFPDLHSELNLSSLELGDSALYFCASSDTVGDTQYFGPGTRLTVL.

V is TRBV4-3 and J is TRBJ2-7; 7 nucleotides match TRBD1. The CDR3 runs 17 residues. Germline V gene sequence: CDR1 LGHNA, CDR2 YSLEER. J was trimmed by 8 bases and V by 3 bases; bases with no gene match: 19. The CDR3 DNA is TGCGCCAGCAGCCATAATGCGCAGGGGGACCCACCTGGTAAGCAGTACTTC. It specifies CASSHNAQGDPPGKQYF.

This chain links TRBV7-3 with TRBJ1-1; D is unresolved. This CDR3 is built from 13 residues. Germline V lookup: CDR1 SGHTA, CDR2 FQGTGA. Trimming took 2 bases from V and 2 from J, leaving 6 bases between them. CDR3 in amino acids: CASSLVRNTEAFF. The CDR3 DNA sequence: TGTGCCAGCAGCTTAGTCCGTAACACTGAAGCTTTCTTT. Full variable domain (rest looked up from reference TRBV7-3 and TRBJ1-1): GAGVSQTPSNKVTEKGKYVELRCDPISGHTALYWYRQSLGQGPEFLIYFQGTGAADDSGLPNDRFFAVRPEGSVSTLKIQRTERGDSAVYLCASSLVRNTEAFFGQGTRLTVV.

J is TRBJ2-1 and V is TRBV6-1; 7 nucleotides agree with TRBD2. V dropped 4 bases and J dropped 7; count of bases not matched to a gene: 13. Germline V gene lookup returns CDR1 MNHNS and CDR2 SASEGT. This CDR3 region has 16 residues. The CDR3 loop is CASSAIGGGPPNEQFF. Here the CDR3 DNA reads TGTGCCAGCAGTGCTATTGGCGGGGGTCCTCCGAATGAGCAGTTCTTC.

CDR3 residues: CASSGAGGNIQYF. CDR3 in DNA: TGCGCCAGCAGTGGGGCGGGAGGAAACATTCAGTACTTC. This chain uses TRBV10-2 with TRBJ2-4; TRBD2 aligns across 8 bases. The CDR3 covers 13 residues. Germline values: CDR1 WSHSY, CDR2 SAAADI. Germline trimming cut 4 bases from V and 6 bases from J; bases unmatched to any gene: 2.

This clone was detected a few times. CDR3 protein: CASSFSHRDYGYTF. CDR3 DNA: TGTGCCAGCAGCTTTTCTCACAGGGATTATGGCTACACCTTC. The rearrangement uses TRBV7-8 and TRBJ1-2; maybe TRBD1 (6 bases). CDR1 and CDR2 (germline): SGHVS, FQNEAQ. V lost 3 bases to trimming and J lost 5 bases, with 13 bases between them. This CDR3 has 14 amino acids.